These T cell receptor beta chains were read from a single sample in a study of identical twins. TCRdb reanalysed the 5' RACE reads using MiXCR and keeps one entry per CDR3 protein. Among 430,000 or so distinct CDR3 sequences, roughly a quarter were seen once, and the ten largest hold approximately 2.9%. In addition, the sample was reused for a study of T cells expressing NK-cell markers.

The sequenced material came from CD4+ T cells sorted from blood. Receptors originate from a woman aged 18-29 years in good health. The conserved cysteine and the conserved F or W are not part of the CDR3 here. Each record gives: J gene, V gene, CDR3 protein.

TRBJ2-7,TRBV7-9,ASSSTSGRDEQY
TRBJ2-7,TRBV20-1,SASLLYEQY
TRBJ2-1,TRBV10-3,AISESGVRGRFEQF
TRBJ2-2,TRBV10-2,ASQEGDTGELF
TRBJ1-4,TRBV6-1,ASPRTAYEKLF
TRBJ2-1,TRBV12-3/TRBV12-4,ASSKTALWGGTYNEQF
TRBJ2-2,TRBV20-1,SAREKGKNTGELF
TRBJ1-4,TRBV2,ASSDNRDNEKLF
TRBJ2-2,TRBV20-1,SARDLRQATNTGELF
TRBJ1-6,TRBV2,ASIREGRRNSPLH
TRBJ2-7,TRBV7-9,ASSLGLPGNTYEQY
TRBJ2-1,TRBV24-1,ATSDPEGPNEQF
TRBJ2-7,TRBV27,ASRTLGWHEQY
TRBJ2-1,TRBV10-3,AIRGTGTSGSSSYNEQF
TRBJ2-1,TRBV6-2/TRBV6-3,ASSYVGRGGSGEQF
TRBJ1-5,TRBV7-2,ASSPFDQPQH
TRBJ2-2,TRBV12-3/TRBV12-4,ASSPSGGAPNTGELF
TRBJ2-1,TRBV6-1,ASSEGPAAYNEQF
TRBJ1-5,TRBV3-1,ASSQDGRGWH
TRBJ2-1,TRBV5-1,ASSLNRAHEQF